The 25 T cell receptor beta chains reported below all come from one sample, sequenced in a study of persistence of HIV-infected CD4 T cells (dated by TCRdb to between 2020 and 2021). TCRbeta repertoires were sequenced from genomic DNA with the immunoSEQ hsTCRB assay version 4 in survey mode. This is the immuneACCESS table as TCRdb keeps it, with only in-frame sequences that have V and J called. A part of the clones is gone; compared with another copy, unresolved V genes explain less than half, and the rest is unexplained. In this sample the table shows 45,000 or so clones, about 88% of which occur a single time. The ten largest clones add up to about 0.46% of the sample. These receptors are not linked to any known antigen. Explained via the paper, the treatment or condition label denotes: suppressive antiretroviral therapy. As a nonspecific positive control representing the CD4+ T cell repertoire, the cells were stimulated with anti-CD3/anti-CD28 magnetic beads. Sorting of responding CD4+ T cells was based on upregulation of both CD40 ligand and CD69.

This specimen was CD4+ T cells sorted from PBMCs after approximately 19-hour stimulation, taken from a patient who received antiretroviral therapy. The sample's cell subset or site, from its label and the paper: CD40L+CD69+ CD4 T cells responding to anti-CD3/anti-CD28 beads, representing the overall repertoire. These receptors were collected from an adult woman with HIV who was CMV-seropositive.

The V call is TRBV10-1, the J call TRBJ2-5; the match to TRBD1 covers 9 bases. The CDR3 extends over 13 amino acids. V lost 6 bases to trimming and J lost 7 bases; unmatched junction nucleotides: 6. The germline CDR1 and CDR2 sequences are WNHNN and SYGVQD (reference sequence). The DNA for the CDR3 is TGCGCCAGCAGCGGGACAGGGACTGGGACCCAGTACTTC. Encoded protein: CASSGTGTGTQYF.

This rearrangement joins TRBV12-5 to TRBJ1-1; possible D gene TRBD1, 6 bases. This CDR3 spans 13 amino acids. Germline V gives CDR1 LGHNT, CDR2 FRNRAP. Trimming took 9 bases from V and 1 from J, leaving 12 bases between them. CDR3 residues: CASDNRENTEAFF. The DNA of the CDR3 is TGTGCTAGCGACAACAGGGAGAACACTGAAGCTTTCTTT.

The rearrangement uses TRBV15 and TRBJ2-2; D might be TRBD2 (5 bases). The ends were cut back, 0 bases at V and 1 base at J, with 9 bases in the middle. Per the germline V gene, CDR1 is LNHNV and CDR2 is YYDKDF (reference sequence). This CDR3 has 16 amino acids. The CDR3 sequence is CATSRDRAGNTGELFF. The CDR3 region has the DNA TGTGCCACCAGCAGAGATCGCGCGGGGAACACCGGGGAGCTGTTTTTT.

The J gene is TRBJ1-2, the V gene TRBV5-5; D not resolved. There are 13 residues in the CDR3. V lost 6 bases to trimming and J lost 5 bases, with 14 bases between them. The germline gives CDR1 SGHKS, CDR2 YYEKEE (reference sequence). As DNA, the CDR3 is TGTGCCAGCACCGGTCTTTCGGGATATGGCTACACCTTC. Translating gives CASTGLSGYGYTF.

V is TRBV18 and J is TRBJ2-7, with 8 nucleotides matching TRBD1. The germline V gene has CDR1 KGHSH and CDR2 LQKENI. Unmatched junction bases numbered 8, after V lost 2 bases and J lost 2 bases. The length of the CDR3 is 16 residues. CDR3: CASSPRIETGAYEQYF. DNA for the CDR3: TGTGCCAGCTCACCAAGAATAGAGACAGGGGCCTACGAGCAGTACTTC.

This clone has just one count. The gene calls are TRBV5-6 and TRBJ2-3; D remains ambiguous. The CDR3 has 14 residues. The V gene's germline CDR1 is SGHDT and CDR2 YYEEEE. V lost 4 bases, J lost 4 bases, and 13 bases lay in between. CDR3 residues: CASSHVQTPDTQYF. The CDR3 DNA follows: TGTGCCAGCAGCCATGTTCAGACCCCAGATACGCAGTATTTT.

The gene calls are TRBV5-1 and TRBJ1-1, with no clear D. Trimming took off 0 bases at V and 5 bases at J, with 5 bases between the two ends. Germline V gene data show CDR1 as SGHRS and CDR2 as YFSETQ. There are 12 residues in the CDR3. The CDR3 sequence is CASSLVGTEAFF. Written as DNA, the CDR3 is TGCGCCAGCAGCTTGGTGGGGACTGAAGCTTTCTTT.

V is TRBV6-5 and J is TRBJ2-7; D uncertain. This CDR3 region has 11 residues. In germline, CDR1 is MNHEY, CDR2 SVGAGI. V lost 8 bases to trimming and J lost 5 bases, with 10 bases between them. The CDR3 protein is CASLQINEQYF. DNA for the CDR3: TGTGCCAGCCTGCAGATCAACGAGCAGTACTTC.

The CDR3 region has the DNA TGTGCCAGCAGGGGGGGACAGGCTACTAATGAAAAACTGTTTTTT. Amino acids: CASRGGQATNEKLFF. This sequence joins TRBV6-5 and TRBJ1-4, with 8 positions matching TRBD1. After removal of 6 bases from V and 2 bases from J, the junction contained 5 bases not matched to a gene. Germline lookup yields CDR1 MNHEY and CDR2 SVGAGI. The CDR3 runs to 15 residues.

The chain recombines TRBV7-3 with TRBJ2-7; D remains unclear. From germline, CDR1 is SGHTA and CDR2 FQGTGA. This CDR3 spans 10 amino acids. V was pared by 7 bases and J by 6 bases, with 7 bases between. The CDR3 reads CASIGSEQYV. DNA for the CDR3: TGTGCCAGCATAGGATCCGAGCAGTACGTC.

For the CDR3, the DNA is TGCGCCAGCAGCTTGGAGGGGGGCCAGGGAGATACGCAGTATTTT. It specifies CASSLEGGQGDTQYF. The rearrangement links TRBV5-1 to TRBJ2-3; either TRBD1 or TRBD2 may supply D (6 bases each). The V gene lost 0 bases and the J gene lost 5 bases, with 13 bases spanning the gap. This CDR3 comprises 15 residues. Per germline, CDR1 SGHRS and CDR2 YFSETQ.

This clone was counted only a few times. J is TRBJ1-3 and V is TRBV3-1 (or the pseudogene TRBV3-2); D remains ambiguous. Trimming pared 8 bases from V and 1 base from J, leaving 0 bases between. Germline CDR1 and CDR2: LGHDT and YNNKEL (reference sequence). The CDR3 spans 10 residues. The CDR3: CASSGNTIYF. CDR3 sequence (DNA): TGTGCCAGCTCTGGAAACACCATATATTTT.

The chain links TRBV5-1 to TRBJ2-3, with 8 positions matching TRBD1. Germline-derived CDR1 and CDR2 are SGHRS and YFSETQ. CDR3 size: 15 residues. The J segment lost 1 base and the V segment lost 3 bases, leaving 4 bases of the junction unmatched. CDR3 DNA sequence: TGCGCCAGCAGCTCGGGACAGGAGCGCACAGATACGCAGTATTTT. Encoded protein: CASSSGQERTDTQYF.

The J gene is TRBJ2-3, the V gene TRBV2; the D gene is possibly TRBD1 (5 bases). This CDR3 has 15 residues. V lost 3 bases to trimming and J lost 4 bases, with 14 bases between them. CDR1 and CDR2 (germline): SNHLY, FYNNEI. CDR3 amino acids: CASSEVGVKADTQYF. In DNA form, the CDR3 reads TGTGCCAGCAGTGAGGTAGGGGTCAAAGCAGATACGCAGTATTTT.

The chain uses TRBV30 and TRBJ2-5; 10 bases agree with TRBD1. The CDR3 covers 12 residues. Looked up from germline, CDR1 is GTSNPN and CDR2 is SVGIG (reference sequence). Trimming removed 8 bases from V and 7 bases from J; junction bases left unmatched: 7. CDR3 region: CAGTTGGTTQYF. DNA for the CDR3: TGTGCCGGGACGACAGGGGGCACGACCCAGTACTTC.

V is TRBV24-1 and J is TRBJ2-1, with 9 positions matching TRBD1. This CDR3 comprises 15 residues. With V trimmed by 4 bases and J by 9 bases, 9 bases remained unmatched. Germline V gene lookup returns CDR1 KGHDR and CDR2 SFDVKD. CDR3 sequence: CATSESGTGSSEQFF. The DNA of the CDR3 is TGTGCCACCAGTGAGTCCGGGACAGGGTCTTCTGAGCAGTTCTTC.

There are a few counts of this clone. The V gene is TRBV12-3 or TRBV12-4, the J gene TRBJ1-6; D unclear. This CDR3 is 12 amino acids long. V gave up 3 bases and J gave up 9 bases, with 6 bases separating them. CDR3 sequence reads: CASSFNGSPLHF. The CDR3 DNA reads TGTGCCAGCAGTTTTAATGGTTCACCCCTCCACTTT.

The CDR3 DNA follows: TGTGCCAGTAGTACCGGGTATCAGCCCCAGCATTTT. Translating gives CASSTGYQPQHF. The chain couples TRBV19 to TRBJ1-5, with no clear D. The CDR3 covers 12 residues. With 4 bases removed from V and 5 bases from J, the gap between germline ends came to 6 bases. The germline CDR1 and CDR2 sequences are LNHDA and SQIVND (reference sequence).

V gene TRBV6-5 combines with J gene TRBJ1-1; 8 bases are a match to TRBD1. The CDR3 totals 15 residues. Germline lookup yields CDR1 MNHEY and CDR2 SVGAGI. The V segment lost 2 bases and the J segment 3 bases; nucleotides outside the gene matches: 5. CDR3 in amino acids: CASSYETGEHTEAFF. The CDR3 DNA reads TGTGCCAGCAGTTACGAGACAGGGGAGCACACTGAAGCTTTCTTT.

V gene TRBV9 combines with J gene TRBJ2-3; 9 positions agree with TRBD2. The length of the CDR3 is 16 residues. The J segment lost 3 bases and the V segment lost 0 bases, leaving 5 bases of the junction unmatched. Germline lookup yields CDR1 SGDLS and CDR2 YYNGEE. DNA of the CDR3: TGTGCCAGCAGCGTAGTAGATAGCGGGGGAACAGATACGCAGTATTTT. Its translation is CASSVVDSGGTDTQYF.

The chain has TRBV14 and TRBJ2-1; maybe TRBD2 (5 bases). CDR1 and CDR2 from the germline V gene are SGHDN and FVKESK. Trimming shortened V by 1 base and J by 15 bases, and 13 bases separated the two germline ends. The CDR3 sequence is 12 residues long. CDR3 protein: CASSQGLRGRFF. The CDR3 region has the DNA TGTGCCAGCAGCCAAGGACTCCGAGGGAGGTTCTTC. The variable domain in full, with the rest retrieved from reference TRBV14 and TRBJ2-1, is EAGVTQFPSHSVIEKGQTVTLRCDPISGHDNLYWYRRVMGKEIKFLLHFVKESKQDESGMPNNRFLAERTGGTYSTLKVQPAELEDSGVYFCASSQGLRGRFFGPGTRLTVL.

This chain connects TRBV6-1 to TRBJ2-7, with D perhaps matching TRBD2 (5 bases). The CDR3 is made up of 14 amino acids. Germline-derived CDR1 and CDR2 are MNHNS and SASEGT. Trimming took off 1 base at V and 0 bases at J, with 7 bases between the two ends. For the CDR3, the DNA is TGTGCCAGCAGTGAAGGAGGGAGCTCCTACGAGCAGTACTTC. Its protein is CASSEGGSSYEQYF.

The chain employs TRBV7-2 and TRBJ2-3, with a weak D call TRBD2 (6 bases). Germline CDR1 and CDR2: SGHTA and FQGNSA. The CDR3 has 14 residues. The V end was cut by 5 bases, the J end by 7 bases, with 16 bases between. CDR3 amino acids: CASSPFRGTNTQYF. In DNA, the CDR3 is TGTGCCAGCAGCCCCTTCCGGGGGACCAATACGCAGTATTTT.

This chain links TRBV7-3 with TRBJ2-3, with 9 bases lining up with TRBD2. Per germline, CDR1 SGHTA and CDR2 FQGTGA. The J segment lost 4 bases and the V segment lost 2 bases, leaving 7 bases of the junction unmatched. CDR3 length: 16 amino acids. CDR3 sequence: CASSLGLAGPSDTQYF. As DNA, the CDR3 is TGTGCCAGCAGCTTAGGGCTAGCGGGGCCGTCAGATACGCAGTATTTT.

For the CDR3, the DNA is TGTGCCAGCAAGACGTTCACCTCACCCCTCCACTTT. Translating gives CASKTFTSPLHF. The rearrangement links TRBV6-5 to TRBJ1-6, with D hard to call. The CDR3 is 12 amino acids. Germline lookup yields CDR1 MNHEY and CDR2 SVGAGI. V lost 7 bases and J lost 10, with 11 bases in between.